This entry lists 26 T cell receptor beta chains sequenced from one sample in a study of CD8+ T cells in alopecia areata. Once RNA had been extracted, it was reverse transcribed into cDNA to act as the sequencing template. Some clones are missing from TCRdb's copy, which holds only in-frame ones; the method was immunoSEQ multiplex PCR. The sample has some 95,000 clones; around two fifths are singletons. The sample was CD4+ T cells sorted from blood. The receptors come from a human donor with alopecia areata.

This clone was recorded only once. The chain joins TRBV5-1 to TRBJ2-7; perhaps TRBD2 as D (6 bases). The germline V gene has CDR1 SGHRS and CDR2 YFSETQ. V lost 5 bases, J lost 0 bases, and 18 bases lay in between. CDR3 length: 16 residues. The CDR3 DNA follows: TGCGCCAGCAGAAGGAGCTTAGCGGATAGCTCCTACGAGCAGTACTTC. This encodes CASRRSLADSSYEQYF.

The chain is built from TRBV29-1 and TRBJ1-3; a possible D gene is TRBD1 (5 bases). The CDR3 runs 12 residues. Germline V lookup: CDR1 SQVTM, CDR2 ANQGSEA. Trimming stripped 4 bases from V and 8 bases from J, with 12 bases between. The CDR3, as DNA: TGCAGCGTTGGAGGACAAACTGACACCATATATTTT. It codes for CSVGGQTDTIYF.

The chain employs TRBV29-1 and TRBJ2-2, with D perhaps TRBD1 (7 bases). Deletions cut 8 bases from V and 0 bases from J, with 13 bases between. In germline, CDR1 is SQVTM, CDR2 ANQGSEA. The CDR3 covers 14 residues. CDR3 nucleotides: TGCAGCTTCAGGGGGGAAGCGAACACCGGGGAGCTGTTTTTT. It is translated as CSFRGEANTGELFF.

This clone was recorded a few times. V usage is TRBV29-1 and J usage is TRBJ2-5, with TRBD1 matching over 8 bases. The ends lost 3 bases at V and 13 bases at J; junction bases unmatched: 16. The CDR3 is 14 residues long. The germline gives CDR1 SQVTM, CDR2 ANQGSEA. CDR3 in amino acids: CSVDYETGAAGMYF. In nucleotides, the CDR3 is TGCAGCGTTGATTACGAGACAGGGGCCGCGGGGATGTACTTC.

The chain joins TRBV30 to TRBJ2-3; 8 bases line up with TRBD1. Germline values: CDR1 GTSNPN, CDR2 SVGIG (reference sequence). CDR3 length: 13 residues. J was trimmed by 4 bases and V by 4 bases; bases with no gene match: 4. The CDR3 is CAWKRQGSDTQYF. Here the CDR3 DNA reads TGTGCCTGGAAACGACAGGGGTCAGATACGCAGTATTTT.

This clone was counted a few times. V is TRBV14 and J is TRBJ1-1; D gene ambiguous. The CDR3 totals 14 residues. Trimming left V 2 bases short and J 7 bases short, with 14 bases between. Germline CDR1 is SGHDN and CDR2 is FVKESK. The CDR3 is CASSQNTGRVEAFF. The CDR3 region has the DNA TGTGCCAGCAGCCAAAACACCGGGAGGGTTGAAGCTTTCTTT.

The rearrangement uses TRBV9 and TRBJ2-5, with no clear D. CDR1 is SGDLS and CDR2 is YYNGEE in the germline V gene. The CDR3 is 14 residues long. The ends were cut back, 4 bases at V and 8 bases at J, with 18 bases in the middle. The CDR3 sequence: CASSPSGVRTTQYF. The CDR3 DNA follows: TGTGCCAGCAGCCCCTCTGGGGTGAGAACTACCCAGTACTTC.

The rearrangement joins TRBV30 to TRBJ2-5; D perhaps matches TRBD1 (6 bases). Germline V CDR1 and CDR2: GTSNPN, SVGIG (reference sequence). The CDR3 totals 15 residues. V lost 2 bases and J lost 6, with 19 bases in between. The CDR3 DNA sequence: TGTGCCTGGAGTTCCGTTTCAGGGGCGGTCAAGACCCAGTACTTC. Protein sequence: CAWSSVSGAVKTQYF.

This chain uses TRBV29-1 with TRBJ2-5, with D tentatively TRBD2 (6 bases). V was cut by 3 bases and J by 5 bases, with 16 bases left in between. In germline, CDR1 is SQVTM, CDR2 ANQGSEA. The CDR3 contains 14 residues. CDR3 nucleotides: TGCAGCGTTGACGTGGGGGGTCTAAGGGAGACCCAGTACTTC. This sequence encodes CSVDVGGLRETQYF.

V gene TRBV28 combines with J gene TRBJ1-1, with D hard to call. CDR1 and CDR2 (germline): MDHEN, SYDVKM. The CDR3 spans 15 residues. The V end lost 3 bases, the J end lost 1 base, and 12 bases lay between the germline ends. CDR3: CASSFRGVKNTEAFF. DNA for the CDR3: TGTGCCAGCAGTTTTCGCGGTGTCAAGAACACTGAAGCTTTCTTT. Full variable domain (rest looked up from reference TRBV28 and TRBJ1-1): DVKVTQSSRYLVKRTGEKVFLECVQDMDHENMFWYRQDPGLGLRLIYFSYDVKMKEKGDIPEGYSVSREKKERFSLILESASTNQTSMYLCASSFRGVKNTEAFFGQGTRLTVV.

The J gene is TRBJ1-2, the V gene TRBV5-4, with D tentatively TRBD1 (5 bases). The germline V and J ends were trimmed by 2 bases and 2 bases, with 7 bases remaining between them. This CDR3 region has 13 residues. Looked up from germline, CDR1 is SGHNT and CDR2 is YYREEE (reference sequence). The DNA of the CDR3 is TGTGCCAGCAGCTTCGCAGGGAACTATGGCTACACCTTC. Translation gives CASSFAGNYGYTF.

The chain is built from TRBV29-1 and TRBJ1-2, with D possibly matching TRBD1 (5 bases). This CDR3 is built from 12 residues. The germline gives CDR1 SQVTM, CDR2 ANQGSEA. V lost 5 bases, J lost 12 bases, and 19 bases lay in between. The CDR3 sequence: CSVQTQSGLHTF. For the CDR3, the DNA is TGCAGCGTTCAGACCCAGTCAGGGTTACACACCTTC.

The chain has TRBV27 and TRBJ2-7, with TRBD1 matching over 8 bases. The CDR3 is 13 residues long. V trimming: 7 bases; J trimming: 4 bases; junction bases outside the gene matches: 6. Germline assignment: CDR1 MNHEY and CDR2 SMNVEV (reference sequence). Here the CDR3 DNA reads TGTGCCAGCACCCTGACAGGGGAATACGAGCAGTACTTC. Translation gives CASTLTGEYEQYF.

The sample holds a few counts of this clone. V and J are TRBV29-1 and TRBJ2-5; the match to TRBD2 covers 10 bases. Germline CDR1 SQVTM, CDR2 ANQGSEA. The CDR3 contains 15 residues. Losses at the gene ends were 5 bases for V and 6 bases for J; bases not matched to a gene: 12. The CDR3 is CSVKREGLKEQTQYF. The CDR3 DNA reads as TGCAGCGTTAAGCGGGAGGGCCTAAAAGAACAGACCCAGTACTTC.

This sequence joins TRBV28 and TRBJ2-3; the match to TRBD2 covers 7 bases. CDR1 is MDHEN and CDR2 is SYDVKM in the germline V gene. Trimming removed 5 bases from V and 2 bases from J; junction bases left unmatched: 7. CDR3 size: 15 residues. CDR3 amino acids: CASSPPRGNTDTQYF. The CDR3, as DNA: TGTGCCAGCAGTCCGCCGCGGGGGAACACAGATACGCAGTATTTT.

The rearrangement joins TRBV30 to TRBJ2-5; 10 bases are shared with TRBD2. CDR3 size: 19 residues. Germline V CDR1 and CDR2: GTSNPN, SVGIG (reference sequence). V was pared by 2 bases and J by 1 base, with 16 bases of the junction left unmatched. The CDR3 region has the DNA TGTGCCTGGAGTACCACCCGGACTAGCGGACCTGCCAGCCAAGAGACCCAGTACTTC. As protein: CAWSTTRTSGPASQETQYF.

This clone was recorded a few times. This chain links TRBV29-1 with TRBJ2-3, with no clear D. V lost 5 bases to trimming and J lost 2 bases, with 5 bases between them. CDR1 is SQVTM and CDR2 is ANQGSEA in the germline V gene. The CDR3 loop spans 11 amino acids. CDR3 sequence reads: CSVRNTDTQYF. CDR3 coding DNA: TGCAGCGTTCGGAACACAGATACGCAGTATTTT.

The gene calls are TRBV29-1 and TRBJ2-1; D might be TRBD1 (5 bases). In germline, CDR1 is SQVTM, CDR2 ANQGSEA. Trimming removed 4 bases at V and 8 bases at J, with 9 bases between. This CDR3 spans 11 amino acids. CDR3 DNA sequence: TGCAGCGTTGCCAGGGCTGATGAGCAGTTCTTC. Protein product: CSVARADEQFF.

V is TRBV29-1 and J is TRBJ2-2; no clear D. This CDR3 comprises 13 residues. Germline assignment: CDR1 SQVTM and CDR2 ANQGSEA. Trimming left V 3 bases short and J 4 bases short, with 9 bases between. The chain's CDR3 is CSVEGLRTGELFF. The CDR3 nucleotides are TGCAGCGTTGAGGGGTTGCGCACCGGGGAGCTGTTTTTT.

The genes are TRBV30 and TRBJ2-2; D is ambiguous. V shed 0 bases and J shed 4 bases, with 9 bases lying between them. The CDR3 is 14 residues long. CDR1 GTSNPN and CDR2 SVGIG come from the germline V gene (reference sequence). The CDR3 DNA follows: TGTGCCTGGAGTGTTGAACTATTCACCGGGGAGCTGTTTTTT. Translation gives CAWSVELFTGELFF.

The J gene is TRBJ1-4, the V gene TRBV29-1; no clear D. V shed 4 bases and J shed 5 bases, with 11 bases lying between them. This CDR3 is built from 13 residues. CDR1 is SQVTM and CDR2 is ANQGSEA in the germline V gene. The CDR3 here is CSVGLQPNEKLFF. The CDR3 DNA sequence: TGCAGCGTTGGATTACAGCCAAATGAAAAACTGTTTTTT.

The CDR3 region is CASSVGTGRQETQYF. The CDR3 DNA reads as TGTGCCAGCAGCGTTGGGACAGGGCGGCAAGAGACCCAGTACTTC. The V call is TRBV9, the J call TRBJ2-5; 9 bases line up with TRBD1. The CDR3 has 15 amino acids. The ends lost 2 bases at V and 2 bases at J; junction bases unmatched: 4. The V gene's germline CDR1 is SGDLS and CDR2 YYNGEE.

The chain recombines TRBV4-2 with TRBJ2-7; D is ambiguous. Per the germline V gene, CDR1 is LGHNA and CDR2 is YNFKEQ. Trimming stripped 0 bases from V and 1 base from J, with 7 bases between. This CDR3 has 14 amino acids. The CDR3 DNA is TGTGCCAGCAGCCAAGAGGCGATTTCCTACGAGCAGTACTTC. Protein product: CASSQEAISYEQYF.

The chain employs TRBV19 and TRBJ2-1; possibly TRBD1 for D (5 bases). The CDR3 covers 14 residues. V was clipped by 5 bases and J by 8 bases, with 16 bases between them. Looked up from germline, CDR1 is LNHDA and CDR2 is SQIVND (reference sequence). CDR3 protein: CASSADSAWDEQFF. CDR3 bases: TGTGCCAGTAGTGCTGACAGTGCGTGGGATGAGCAGTTCTTC.

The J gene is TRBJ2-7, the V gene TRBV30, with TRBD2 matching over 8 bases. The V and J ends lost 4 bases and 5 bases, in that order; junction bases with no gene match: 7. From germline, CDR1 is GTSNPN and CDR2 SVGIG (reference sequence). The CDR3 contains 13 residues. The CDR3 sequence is CAWNDYGGDEQYF. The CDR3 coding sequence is TGTGCCTGGAACGATTACGGGGGGGACGAGCAGTACTTC.

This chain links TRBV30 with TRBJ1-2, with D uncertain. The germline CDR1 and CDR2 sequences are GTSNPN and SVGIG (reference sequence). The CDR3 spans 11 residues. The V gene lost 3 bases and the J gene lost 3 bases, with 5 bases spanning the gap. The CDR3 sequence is CAWRLDYGYTF. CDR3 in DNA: TGTGCCTGGAGATTAGACTATGGCTACACCTTC. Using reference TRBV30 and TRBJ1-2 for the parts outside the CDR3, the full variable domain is SQTIHQWPATLVQPVGSPLSLECTVEGTSNPNLYWYRQAAGRGLQLLFYSVGIGQISSEVPQNLSASRPQDRQFILSSKKLLLSDSGFYLCAWRLDYGYTFGSGTRLTVV.